The clone carrying this TCR beta chain was seen many times. The data belong to a study of T-cell reconstitution after alpha-beta-depleted transplantation in children. Germline V CDR1 and CDR2: LGHNA, YSLEER. The CDR3 covers 13 residues. V was cut by 0 bases and J by 7 bases, with 9 bases left in between. Preparation of the TCRbeta library involved a method that used unique molecular identifiers. Via MiXCR, TCRdb re-called the PCR reads, giving one row per CDR3 protein. The sample carries some 200,000 distinct CDR3 sequences, roughly 8.1% recorded once. The chain couples TRBV4-3 to TRBJ1-2; D uncertain. The TCR sequence derives from a male patient aged 2-15 years who had a stem cell transplant for acute myeloid leukemia, so the T cells may come from the graft donor. This specimen consisted of PBMCs, mostly from graft donor cells, obtained 360 days after TCRalphabeta/CD19-depleted stem cell transplant. CDR3: CASSQDKGSGYTF. In nucleotides, the CDR3 is TGCGCCAGCAGCCAAGATAAGGGATCTGGCTACACCTTC.